This T cell receptor beta chain stems from a study of blood T cell repertoires in COVID-19. Background on the study: Samples came from the United States, Italy and Spain, spanning acute and convalescent COVID-19. PBMCs, B-cell-depleted T cells, or T cells were the source of the cDNA or gDNA that made up the material.

There are 15 residues in the CDR3. CDR1 and CDR2 from the germline V gene are LNHDA and SQIVND (reference sequence). V shed 3 bases and J 1 base; nucleotides not matched to a gene: 3. Original handling: The assay estimated nucleated cells by amplifying reference gene primers. Here immunoSEQ multiplex PCR was the method, and the copy in TCRdb shows in-frame clones only, minus some. V, J and clone size are taken as reported in that table, and D and trimming were inferred from the DNA itself. Found here are some 200,000 clones, about three quarters of them singletons; the top ten hold less than 6%. The sequenced material came from peripheral blood. This TCR derives from a woman in her 70s with acute or convalescent COVID-19. This chain connects TRBV19 to TRBJ1-5, with 7 bases aligning to TRBD1. The CDR3 DNA is TGTGCCAGTAGTATCTCACAGGGGAGCAATCAGCCCCAGCATTTT. It yields the protein CASSISQGSNQPQHF.